Listed below are T cell receptor beta chains from one sample, sequenced in a study of blood T cell repertoires in COVID-19. This table comes from immunoSEQ multiplex PCR, and its TCRdb copy is limited to in-frame clones, with some not included. The sample shows hundreds of thousands of clones, around 90% of them seen only once. Sequenced material: peripheral blood. The source of these receptors is a man aged 18 to 30 with COVID-19, enrolled during active disease. CDR3s include the opening cysteine and the closing phenylalanine or tryptophan. D genes are given only for firm matches. Not every row has a clone size; where given, it reads once, few, many or a size class.

j_call clone_size v_call d_call cdr3_nt cdr3_aa
TRBJ2-7 . TRBV5-4 . TGTGCCAGCAGCTTGGGTGGGGCAAGGGTGTACGAGCAGTACTTC CASSLGGARVYEQYF
TRBJ2-7 . TRBV5-5 . TGTGCCAGCAGCTTGGGAGGGGGCGAGCAGTACTTC CASSLGGGEQYF
TRBJ2-1 . TRBV28 . TGTGCCAGCAGTTCTATCCTAGGGGGTTGGCCCAATGAGCAGTTCTTC CASSSILGGWPNEQFF
TRBJ2-6 . TRBV7-6 TRBD2 TGTGCCAGCAGCCCCGGACTAGCGGGATCTGGGGCCAACGTCCTGACTTTC CASSPGLAGSGANVLTF
TRBJ1-1 . TRBV2 . TGTGCCAGCAGTGAAGGAACAGGGAGTGAAGCTTTCTTT CASSEGTGSEAFF
TRBJ2-2 . TRBV30 TRBD1 TGTGCCTGCCGGACAGGGTTTACCGGGGAGCTGTTTTTT CACRTGFTGELFF
TRBJ2-1 once TRBV3-1/TRBV3-2 TRBD1 TGTGCCAGCAGCCTGACAGGGGGCGAAAATGAGCAGTTCTTC CASSLTGGENEQFF
TRBJ2-3 . TRBV6-5 . TGTGCCAGCAGGCTCGGACAGCACACAGATACGCAGTATTTT CASRLGQHTDTQYF
TRBJ2-3 . TRBV19 . TGTGCCAGTAGTATAGTGAGGGAGTCCCCAGATACGCAGTATTTT CASSIVRESPDTQYF
TRBJ2-5 . TRBV5-1 TRBD2 TGCGCCAGCAACCCAGCGGGGGGACAAGAGACCCAGTACTTC CASNPAGGQETQYF
TRBJ1-1 . TRBV4-2 . TGTGCCAGCAGCCCACGTCCGAGGGACACTGAAGCTTTCTTT CASSPRPRDTEAFF
TRBJ2-3 . TRBV6-5 . TGTGCCAGCAGTTACACCGGGAGAAGCACAGATACGCAGTATTTT CASSYTGRSTDTQYF
TRBJ1-6 . TRBV28 . TGTGCCAGCAGTTCAACAGGGAGTCCACCCCTCCACTTT CASSSTGSPPLHF
TRBJ2-3 . TRBV14 TRBD2 TGTGCCAGCAGCCAAAATGTACGGGGGGGCACAGATACGCAGTATTTT CASSQNVRGGTDTQYF
TRBJ2-7 . TRBV3-1/TRBV3-2 . TGTGCCAGCAGCCAAGTTGAGAGCTCCTACGAGCAGTACTTC CASSQVESSYEQYF
TRBJ2-6 . TRBV2 . TGTGCCAGCAGTGAAGCAGGGAGCTCTGGGGCCAACGTCCTGACTTTC CASSEAGSSGANVLTF
TRBJ2-1 . TRBV7-7 TRBD2 TGTGCTAGCAGCTTCCCAAGCACTAGCGGGAGGGTACGAGACAATGAGCAGTTCTTC CASSFPSTSGRVRDNEQFF
TRBJ2-3 . TRBV18 . TGTGCCAGCTGTATTACAGGGCTAGATACGCAGTATTTT CASCITGLDTQYF
TRBJ2-1 . TRBV2 . TGTGCCAGCCCCCGGGACAAAACCTACAATGAGCAGTTCTTC CASPRDKTYNEQFF
TRBJ2-3 . TRBV5-1 TRBD2 TGCGCCAGCAGCTTGGCCGGGGGTAGCGGGGGGCCCACGGCAGATACGCAGTATTTT CASSLAGGSGGPTADTQYF
TRBJ1-1 . TRBV5-4 . TGTGCCAGCAGCTTGAAGAGGGACAATCGGGGTGATACTGAAGCTTTCTTT CASSLKRDNRGDTEAFF
TRBJ2-5 . TRBV14 TRBD2 TGTGCCAGCAGCCAAGACAGGGCGGGAGGAATGCAAGAGACCCAGTACTTC CASSQDRAGGMQETQYF
TRBJ2-1 . TRBV5-1 . TGCGCCAGCAGCTTGTTTGGAGGGCAGTACAATGAGCAGTTCTTC CASSLFGGQYNEQFF
TRBJ2-5 few TRBV5-4 TRBD2 TGTGCCAGCAGCCGACTGACTAGCGGTAAAGAGACCCAGTACTTC CASSRLTSGKETQYF
TRBJ2-3 . TRBV2 TRBD1 TGTGCCAGCAGTGAAGGGACAGGGCGTCGGTCAGATACGCAGTATTTT CASSEGTGRRSDTQYF
TRBJ1-2 . TRBV19 TRBD1 TGTGCCAGTAGTGTACAGGGACCAGGGGGCCGGAGCTACACCTTC CASSVQGPGGRSYTF
TRBJ1-5 . TRBV5-4 TRBD1 TGTGCCAGCAGGCCGGACAGGGGTGCTCGCAATCAGCCCCAGCATTTT CASRPDRGARNQPQHF
TRBJ2-1 once TRBV7-8 . TGTGCCAGCAGCCTCTTAGCCGGCCGCTCCTACAATGAGCAGTTCTTC CASSLLAGRSYNEQFF
TRBJ1-2 . TRBV30 . TGTGCCTGGAGTGTTGGGCCAGGAAGGGGCTACACCTTC CAWSVGPGRGYTF
TRBJ2-4 . TRBV19 TRBD1 TGTGCCAGTAGTTTGACAGGGTATGGAAACATTCAGTACTTC CASSLTGYGNIQYF
TRBJ2-1 . TRBV4-1 . TGCGCCAGCAGCCAAGTCCTAAGTGAGAGCTCCTACAATGAGCAGTTCTTC CASSQVLSESSYNEQFF
TRBJ2-7 few TRBV2 . TGTGCCAGCAGTCTACGACTTCCGGACTTCTCCAAAACCAACTACGAGCAGTACTTC CASSLRLPDFSKTNYEQYF
TRBJ2-1 . TRBV20-1 TRBD2 TGCAGTGCTGGGACTAGCGATGAGCAGTTCTTC CSAGTSDEQFF
TRBJ2-1 . TRBV6-5 . TGTGCCAGCAGCCAAGGGGTAAATGAGCAGTTCTTC CASSQGVNEQFF
TRBJ2-3 . TRBV5-6 . TGTGCCAGCAGCTTTCGGGACACAGATACGCAGTATTTT CASSFRDTDTQYF
TRBJ2-1 . TRBV19 TRBD2 TGTGCCAGTAGTATTTCGCGCGGGAGTTACAATGAGCAGTTCTTC CASSISRGSYNEQFF